This T cell receptor beta chain was recorded in a study of cytomegalovirus exposure and HLA in healthy donors. PCR primers comprised 60 Vbeta and 13 Jbeta primers. The protocol was immunoSEQ multiplex PCR, while the TCRdb copy is restricted to in-frame clones and leaves out a portion. Here the sample table reports 130,000 or so clones. V shed 2 bases and J shed 6 bases, with 11 bases lying between them. Germline V gene lookup returns CDR1 MNHNS and CDR2 SASEGT. The CDR3 consists of 14 residues. The sample was PBMCs. The TCR comes from a woman in her 40s in good health and CMV-seropositive. This chain uses TRBV6-1 with TRBJ2-1; tentative D call: TRBD2 (7 bases). The CDR3 DNA reads as TGTGCCAGCAGTGAATGGGGGGGGCTCAATGAGCAGTTCTTC. It specifies CASSEWGGLNEQFF.